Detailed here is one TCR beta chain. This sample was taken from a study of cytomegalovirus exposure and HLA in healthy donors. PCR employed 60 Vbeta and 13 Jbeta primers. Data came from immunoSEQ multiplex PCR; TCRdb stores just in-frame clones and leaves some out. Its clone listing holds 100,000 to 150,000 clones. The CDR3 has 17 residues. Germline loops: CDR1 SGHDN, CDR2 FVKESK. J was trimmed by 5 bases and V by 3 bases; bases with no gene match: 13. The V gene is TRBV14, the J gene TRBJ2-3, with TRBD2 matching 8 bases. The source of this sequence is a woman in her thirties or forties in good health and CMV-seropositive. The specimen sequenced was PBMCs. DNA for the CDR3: TGTGCCAGCAGCCAGGCAGGCGGCACTAGCGGCTTAGATACGCAGTATTTT. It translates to CASSQAGGTSGLDTQYF.